This TCR beta chain was documented in a study of low-dose radiotherapy and immunotherapy resistance in tumors. Time point defined: before trial treatment. This CDR3 has 13 residues. The germline V gene encodes CDR1 LNHDA and CDR2 SQIVND (reference sequence). Unmatched junction bases numbered 1, after V lost 7 bases and J lost 1 base. With TRAV- and TRBV-specific primers, first-strand cDNA was made, covering the alpha and beta chains. A roughly 20-cycle PCR with a constant-region primer and V-primer adapter amplified TCRs. TCRdb itself ran the reads through MiXCR, one entry per CDR3 protein. The sample has under 90,000 distinct CDR3 sequences, approximately 31% seen once.

This receptor was taken from a female donor with ovarian cancer. V gene TRBV19 combines with J gene TRBJ1-3, with 7 bases aligning to TRBD1. The sample in question was PBMCs, obtained before treatment. The CDR3 reads CASKGASGNTIYF. In nucleotides, the CDR3 is TGTGCCAGTAAGGGGGCTTCTGGAAACACCATATATTTT. The full variable domain, in which reference TRBV19 and TRBJ1-3 provide the parts outside the CDR3, is DGGITQSPKYLFRKEGQNVTLSCEQNLNHDAMYWYRQDPGQGLRLIYYSQIVNDFQKGDIAEGYSVSREKKESFPLTVTSAQKNPTAFYLCASKGASGNTIYFGEGSWLTVV.